The T cell receptor beta chain under discussion was sequenced for a study of blood T cell repertoires in COVID-19. Overall study context: T cells, B-cell-depleted T cells, or PBMCs provided the cDNA or gDNA that served as material.

The repertoire was sequenced with immunoSEQ multiplex PCR; TCRdb's copy has only in-frame clones and lacks some. This sample has 45,000 to 65,000 clones; 81% occur once, and the top ten carry approximately 4.9%. The CDR3 runs to 12 residues. Germline V gene sequence: CDR1 LNHDA, CDR2 SQIVND (reference sequence). With 7 bases removed from V and 5 bases from J, the gap between germline ends came to 11 bases. The chain couples TRBV19 to TRBJ1-1; the D gene is possibly TRBD1 (5 bases). This sequence originates from a woman aged 60 to 75 with acute or convalescent COVID-19. Sequenced: peripheral blood. The chain's CDR3 is CASNSRVTEAFF. CDR3 in DNA: TGTGCCAGTAATAGCAGGGTAACTGAAGCTTTCTTT.